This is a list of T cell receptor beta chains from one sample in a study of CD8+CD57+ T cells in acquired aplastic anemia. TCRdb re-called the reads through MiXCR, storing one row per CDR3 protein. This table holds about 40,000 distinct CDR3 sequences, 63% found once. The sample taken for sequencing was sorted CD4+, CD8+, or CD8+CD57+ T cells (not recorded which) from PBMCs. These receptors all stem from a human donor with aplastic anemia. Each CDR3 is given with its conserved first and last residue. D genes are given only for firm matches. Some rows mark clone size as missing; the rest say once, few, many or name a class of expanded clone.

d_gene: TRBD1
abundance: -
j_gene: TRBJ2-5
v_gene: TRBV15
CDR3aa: CATSPAGGETQYF
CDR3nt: TGTGCCACCAGCCCAGCAGGGGGAGAGACCCAGTACTTC

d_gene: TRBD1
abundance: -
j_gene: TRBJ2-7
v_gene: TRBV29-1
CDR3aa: CSVEGQVGSYEQYF
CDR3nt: TGCAGCGTTGAGGGACAGGTAGGGTCCTACGAGCAGTACTTC

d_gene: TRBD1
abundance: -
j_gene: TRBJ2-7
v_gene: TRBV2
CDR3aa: CASTGTGSHEQYF
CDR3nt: TGTGCCAGCACAGGGACAGGTAGCCACGAGCAGTACTTC

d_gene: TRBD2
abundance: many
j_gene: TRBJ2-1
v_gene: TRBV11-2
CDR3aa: CASSLGETSGASYNEQFF
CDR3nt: TGTGCCAGCAGCTTAGGAGAGACTAGCGGGGCATCCTACAATGAGCAGTTCTTC

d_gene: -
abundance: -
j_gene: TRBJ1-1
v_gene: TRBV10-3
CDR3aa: CAISSNTEAFF
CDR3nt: TGTGCCATCAGCAGCAACACTGAAGCTTTCTTT

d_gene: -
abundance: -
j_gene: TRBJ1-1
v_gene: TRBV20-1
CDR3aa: CSAWTKNTEAFF
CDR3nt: TGCAGTGCTTGGACCAAGAACACTGAAGCTTTCTTT

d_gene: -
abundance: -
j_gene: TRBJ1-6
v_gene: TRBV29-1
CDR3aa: CSVVDSPISPLHF
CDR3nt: TGCAGCGTAGTGGACTCACCGATTTCACCCCTCCACTTT

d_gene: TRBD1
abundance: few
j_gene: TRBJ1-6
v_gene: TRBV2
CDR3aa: CASSELDRGNSPLHF
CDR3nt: TGTGCCAGCAGTGAACTGGACAGGGGAAATTCACCCCTCCACTTT

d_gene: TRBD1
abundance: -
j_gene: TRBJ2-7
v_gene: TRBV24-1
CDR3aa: CATSATGAYEQYF
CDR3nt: TGTGCCACCAGTGCAACAGGGGCCTACGAGCAGTACTTC

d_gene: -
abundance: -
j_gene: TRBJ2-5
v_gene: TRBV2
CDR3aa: CASSCNREEQYF
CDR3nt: TGTGCCAGCAGTTGCAACAGGGAGGAGCAGTACTTC

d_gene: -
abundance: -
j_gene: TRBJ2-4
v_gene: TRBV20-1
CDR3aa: CSARDTRRNIQYF
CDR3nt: TGCAGTGCTAGAGATACTAGGCGGAACATTCAGTACTTC

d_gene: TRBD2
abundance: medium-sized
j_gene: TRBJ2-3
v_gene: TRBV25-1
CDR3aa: CASSALAGAGDTQYF
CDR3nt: TGTGCCAGCAGTGCCCTAGCGGGAGCGGGTGATACGCAGTATTTT

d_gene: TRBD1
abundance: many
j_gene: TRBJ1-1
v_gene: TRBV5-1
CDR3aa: CASSLRGRTGKNTEAFF
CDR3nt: TGCGCCAGCAGCTTGCGAGGGAGGACAGGGAAGAACACTGAAGCTTTCTTT

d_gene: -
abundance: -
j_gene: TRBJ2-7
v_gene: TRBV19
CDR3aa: CASSIFPSRVYEQYF
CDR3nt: TGTGCCAGTAGTATTTTCCCGTCGAGGGTTTACGAGCAGTACTTC

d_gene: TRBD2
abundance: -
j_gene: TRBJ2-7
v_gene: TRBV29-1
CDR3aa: CSVRGVADEQYF
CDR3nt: TGCAGCGTTCGGGGGGTCGCCGACGAGCAGTACTTC

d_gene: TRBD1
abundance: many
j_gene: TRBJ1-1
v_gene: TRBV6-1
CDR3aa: CASSGVGGTGAEAFF
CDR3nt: TGTGCCAGCAGTGGGGTCGGAGGGACAGGGGCTGAAGCTTTCTTT

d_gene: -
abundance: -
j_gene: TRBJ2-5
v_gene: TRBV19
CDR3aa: CASSVTVGPETQYF
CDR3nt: TGTGCCAGTAGCGTGACAGTGGGTCCAGAGACCCAGTACTTC

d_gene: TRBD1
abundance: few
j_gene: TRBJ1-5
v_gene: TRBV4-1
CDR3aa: CASSIAEGASNQPQHF
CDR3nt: TGCGCCAGCAGTATAGCGGAGGGGGCCAGCAATCAGCCCCAGCATTTT

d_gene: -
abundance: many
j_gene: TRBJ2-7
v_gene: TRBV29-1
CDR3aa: CSVEAEDSNYEQYF
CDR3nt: TGCAGCGTTGAAGCCGAGGACAGCAACTACGAGCAGTACTTC

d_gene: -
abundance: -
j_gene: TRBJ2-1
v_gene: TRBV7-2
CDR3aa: CASGGSSYNEQFF
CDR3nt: TGTGCCAGTGGGGGGTCCTCCTACAATGAGCAGTTCTTC

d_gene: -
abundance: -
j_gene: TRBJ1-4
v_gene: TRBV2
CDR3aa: CASSRDGADEKLFF
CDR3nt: TGTGCCAGCAGTCGGGACGGGGCGGATGAAAAACTGTTTTTT

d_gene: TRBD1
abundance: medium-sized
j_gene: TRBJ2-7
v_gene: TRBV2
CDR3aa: CAASNPGQGKRTPYEQYF
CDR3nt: TGTGCCGCCTCCAACCCGGGACAGGGGAAAAGAACACCCTACGAGCAGTACTTC

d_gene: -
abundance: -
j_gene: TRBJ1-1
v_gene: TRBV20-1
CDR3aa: CSAKRTNTEAFF
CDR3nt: TGCAGTGCTAAGCGGACGAACACTGAAGCTTTCTTT

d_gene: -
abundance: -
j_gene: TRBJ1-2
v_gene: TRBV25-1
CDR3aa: CASSPRTGDTASGDYGYTF
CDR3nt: TGTGCCAGCAGTCCGCGCACCGGGGACACGGCCAGTGGGGACTATGGCTACACCTTC

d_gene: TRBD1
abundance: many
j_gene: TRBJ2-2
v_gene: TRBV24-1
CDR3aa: CATSDDRETGELFF
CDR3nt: TGTGCCACCAGTGACGACAGGGAGACCGGGGAGCTGTTTTTT

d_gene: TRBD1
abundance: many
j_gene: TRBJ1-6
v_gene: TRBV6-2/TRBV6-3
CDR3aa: CASSYGQGASPLHF
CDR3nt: TGTGCCAGCAGTTACGGACAGGGGGCTTCACCCCTCCACTTT

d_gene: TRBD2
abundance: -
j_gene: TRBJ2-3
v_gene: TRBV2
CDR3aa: CASSALAGGKDTQYF
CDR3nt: TGTGCCAGCAGTGCACTAGCGGGGGGGAAAGATACGCAGTATTTT

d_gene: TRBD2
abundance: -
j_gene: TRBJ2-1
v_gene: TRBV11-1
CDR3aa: CASSSASGGNEQFF
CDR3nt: TGTGCCAGCAGCTCCGCTAGCGGGGGTAATGAGCAGTTCTTC

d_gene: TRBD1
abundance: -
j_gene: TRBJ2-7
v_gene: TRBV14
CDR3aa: CASRNRDRAGYEQYF
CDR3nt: TGTGCCAGCAGAAACCGGGACAGGGCCGGCTACGAGCAGTACTTC

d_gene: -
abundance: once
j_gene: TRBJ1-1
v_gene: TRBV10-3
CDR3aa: CAISDPGILNTEAFF
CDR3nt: TGTGCCATCAGTGATCCTGGGATACTGAACACTGAAGCTTTCTTT

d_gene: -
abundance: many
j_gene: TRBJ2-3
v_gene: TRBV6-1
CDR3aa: CASSEDPAYDIPTDTQYF
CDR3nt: TGTGCCAGCAGTGAAGACCCAGCCTATGACATTCCCACAGATACGCAGTATTTT

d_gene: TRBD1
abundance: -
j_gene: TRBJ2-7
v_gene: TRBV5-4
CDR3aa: CASSVDRGSYGEQYF
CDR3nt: TGTGCCAGCAGCGTTGACAGGGGGTCTTACGGGGAGCAGTACTTC

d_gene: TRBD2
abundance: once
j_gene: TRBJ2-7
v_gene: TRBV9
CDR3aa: CASSESGGPYEQYF
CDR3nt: TGTGCCAGCAGCGAGAGCGGGGGACCCTACGAGCAGTACTTC

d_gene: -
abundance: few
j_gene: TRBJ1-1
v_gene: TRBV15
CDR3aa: CATSRGGDTEAFF
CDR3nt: TGTGCCACCAGCAGAGGGGGGGACACTGAAGCTTTCTTT

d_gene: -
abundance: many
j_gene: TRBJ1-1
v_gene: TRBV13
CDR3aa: CASSLGGELGTFF
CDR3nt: TGTGCCAGCAGCTTAGGCGGGGAGTTGGGGACTTTCTTT

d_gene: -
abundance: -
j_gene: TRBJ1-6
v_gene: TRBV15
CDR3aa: CATSLYTTGNSPLHF
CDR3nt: TGTGCCACCAGCCTCTACACGACGGGAAATTCACCCCTCCACTTT

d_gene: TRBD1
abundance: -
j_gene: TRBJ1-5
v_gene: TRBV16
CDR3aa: CASSLDRKDQPQHF
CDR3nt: TGTGCCAGCAGCCTGGACAGGAAGGATCAGCCCCAGCATTTT

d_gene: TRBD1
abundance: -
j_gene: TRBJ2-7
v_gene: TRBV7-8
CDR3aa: CASSSPGQFSYEQYF
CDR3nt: TGTGCCAGCAGCTCTCCGGGACAGTTCTCCTACGAGCAGTACTTC